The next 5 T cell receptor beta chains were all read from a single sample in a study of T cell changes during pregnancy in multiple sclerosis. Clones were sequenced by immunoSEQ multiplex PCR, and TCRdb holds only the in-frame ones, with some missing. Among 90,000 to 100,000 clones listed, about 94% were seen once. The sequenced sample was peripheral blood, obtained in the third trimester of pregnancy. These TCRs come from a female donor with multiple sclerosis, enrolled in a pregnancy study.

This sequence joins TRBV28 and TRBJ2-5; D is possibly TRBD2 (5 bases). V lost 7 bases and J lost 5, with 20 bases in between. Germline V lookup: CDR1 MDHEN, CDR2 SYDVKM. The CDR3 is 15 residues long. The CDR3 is CASTLFEGLGETQYF. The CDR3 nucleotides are TGTGCCAGCACCCTCTTCGAGGGTCTAGGGGAGACCCAGTACTTC.

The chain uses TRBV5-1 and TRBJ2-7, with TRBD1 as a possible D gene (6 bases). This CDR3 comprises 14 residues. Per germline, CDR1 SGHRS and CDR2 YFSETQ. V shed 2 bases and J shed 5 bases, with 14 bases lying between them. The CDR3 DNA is TGCGCCAGCAGCTTCTCACAGGGATCTGACGAGCAGTACTTC. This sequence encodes CASSFSQGSDEQYF.

DNA for the CDR3: TGTGCCAGCAGCGAACTCTACCGGGACAGTCAAACCGGGGAGCTGTTTTTT. Translating gives CASSELYRDSQTGELFF. The chain is built from TRBV7-8 and TRBJ2-2; the match to TRBD1 covers 7 bases. The CDR3 runs to 17 residues. CDR1 and CDR2 (germline): SGHVS, FQNEAQ. Trimming at V came to 5 bases and at J to 5 bases, leaving 14 bases not matched to a gene.

CDR3 bases: TGTGCCAGCAGCCCCGGGACAGGGGCCGATGAGCAGTTCTTC. Its protein is CASSPGTGADEQFF. This chain links TRBV7-9 with TRBJ2-1; 10 positions agree with TRBD1. The trim removed 5 bases at V and 8 bases at J, leaving 6 bases unmatched. Per germline, CDR1 SEHNR and CDR2 FQNEAQ (reference sequence). The length of the CDR3 is 14 residues.

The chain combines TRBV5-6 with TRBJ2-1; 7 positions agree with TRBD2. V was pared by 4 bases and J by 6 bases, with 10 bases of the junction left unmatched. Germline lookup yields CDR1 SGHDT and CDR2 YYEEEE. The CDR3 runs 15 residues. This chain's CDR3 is CASSPRREWVNEQFF. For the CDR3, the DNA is TGTGCCAGCAGCCCCCGGCGGGAGTGGGTCAATGAGCAGTTCTTC.